What follows is one TCR beta chain and its context. The antigen remains undetermined. At the DNA level, this CDR3 is encoded by other sequences in the same sample as well. Use of 60 Vbeta and 13 Jbeta primers characterized the PCR. Assay: immunoSEQ multiplex PCR; the TCRdb copy retains only in-frame clones and omits some. Of around 200,000 clones listed, around 88% were seen once; the top ten hold less than 0.35%. This record belongs to a study of cytomegalovirus exposure and HLA in healthy donors. Study results and caveats: A later analysis showed that HLA-associated TCR beta chains had undergone more clonal expansion than equally common others.

The V and J ends lost 2 bases and 5 bases respectively, with 9 bases between them. Germline assignment: CDR1 MNHNY and CDR2 SVGAGI (reference sequence). The CDR3 runs 13 residues. The chain is built from TRBV6-6 and TRBJ2-5; D is perhaps TRBD2 (6 bases). The clonotype comes from a woman in her 30s in good health and CMV-seronegative. Sequencing was done on a sample of PBMCs. The CDR3 protein is CASSYAGPETQYF. The CDR3 DNA reads TGTGCCAGCAGTTACGCGGGGCCCGAGACCCAGTACTTC.